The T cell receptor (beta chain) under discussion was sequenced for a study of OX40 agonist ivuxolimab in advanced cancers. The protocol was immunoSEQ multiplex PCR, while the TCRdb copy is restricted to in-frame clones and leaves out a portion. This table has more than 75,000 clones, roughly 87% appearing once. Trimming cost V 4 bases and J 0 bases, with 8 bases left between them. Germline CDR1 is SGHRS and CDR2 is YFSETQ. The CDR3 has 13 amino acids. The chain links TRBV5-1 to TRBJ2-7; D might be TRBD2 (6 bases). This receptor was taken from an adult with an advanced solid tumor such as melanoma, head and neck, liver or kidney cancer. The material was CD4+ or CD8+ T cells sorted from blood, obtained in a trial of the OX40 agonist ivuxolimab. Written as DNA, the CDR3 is TGCGCCAGCAGCATCGGGAGCTCCTACGAGCAGTACTTC. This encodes CASSIGSSYEQYF.